These 26 T cell receptor beta chains share one sample of origin, sequenced in a study of control samples from healthy donors and cancer patients. Profiled with immunoSEQ multiplex PCR; TCRdb holds only in-frame clones, not every one. The repertoire has about 150,000 clones, approximately 94% of them found once; the top ten carry roughly 6.2%. The sequencing input was blood. The receptor source for this set is a man aged 18 to 30 in good health.

V usage is TRBV5-4 and J usage is TRBJ2-2; D assignment may be TRBD1 or TRBD2 (6 bases each). CDR3 length: 15 amino acids. With 3 bases removed from V and 6 bases from J, the gap between germline ends came to 15 bases. Germline assignment: CDR1 SGHNT and CDR2 YYREEE (reference sequence). CDR3: CASSSGASYAGELFF. CDR3 coding DNA: TGTGCCAGCAGCTCGGGGGCCAGCTACGCCGGGGAGCTGTTTTTT. Full variable domain (outside the CDR3, taken from reference TRBV5-4 and TRBJ2-2): ETGVTQSPTHLIKTRGQQVTLRCSSQSGHNTVSWYQQALGQGPQFIFQYYREEENGRGNFPPRFSGLQFPNYSSELNVNALELDDSALYLCASSSGASYAGELFFGEGSRLTVL.

The chain has TRBV19 and TRBJ2-7; 7 nucleotides agree with TRBD2. With 3 bases clipped from V and 2 bases from J, the junction kept 4 bases outside the gene matches. This CDR3 contains 14 residues. Germline CDR1 is LNHDA and CDR2 is SQIVND (reference sequence). Written as DNA, the CDR3 is TGTGCCAGTAGTATTGGCGGGGGACCCTACGAGCAGTACTTC. Translating gives CASSIGGGPYEQYF.

The V call is TRBV2, the J call TRBJ2-1; D not resolved. V lost 9 bases and J lost 0, with 3 bases in between. CDR1 SNHLY and CDR2 FYNNEI come from the germline V gene. This CDR3 has 11 amino acids. The CDR3 loop is CARSSYNEQFF. For the CDR3, the DNA is TGTGCCAGGAGCTCCTACAATGAGCAGTTCTTC. Complete variable domain (other parts from reference TRBV2 and TRBJ2-1): EPEVTQTPSHQVTQMGQEVILRCVPISNHLYFYWYRQILGQKVEFLVSFYNNEISEKSEIFDDQFSVERPDGSNFTLKIRSTKLEDSAMYFCARSSYNEQFFGPGTRLTVL.

V and J are TRBV19 and TRBJ2-3; TRBD2 might be the D (6 bases). Trimming took 4 bases from V and 4 from J, leaving 12 bases between them. The CDR3 runs 14 residues. Germline V CDR1 and CDR2: LNHDA, SQIVND (reference sequence). CDR3 DNA sequence: TGTGCCAGTAGTACCCCGTGGGGGGCAGATACGCAGTATTTT. This sequence encodes CASSTPWGADTQYF.

The J gene is TRBJ2-6, the V gene TRBV6-4; D may be TRBD1 (5 bases). Between the trimmed V and J ends, which lost 3 bases and 0 bases, there was a span of 6 bases. CDR1 and CDR2 (germline): MRHNA, SNTAGT. CDR3 length equals 15 residues. The chain's CDR3 is CASSEDSSGANVLTF. The CDR3 bases are TGTGCCAGCAGTGAAGACAGCTCTGGGGCCAACGTCCTGACTTTC.

This chain links TRBV2 with TRBJ1-1; D is perhaps TRBD1 (5 bases). The CDR3 loop spans 15 amino acids. Germline V gene data show CDR1 as SNHLY and CDR2 as FYNNEI. Trimming removed 4 bases from V and 0 bases from J, with 12 bases in between. CDR3 sequence (DNA): TGTGCCAGCAGTGGAAACAGGAATATGAACACTGAAGCTTTCTTT. This sequence encodes CASSGNRNMNTEAFF.

This sequence joins TRBV4-1 and TRBJ1-5, with 7 bases that match TRBD1. The junction had 7 bases not matched to a gene; V was cut back by 0 bases and J by 5 bases. CDR3 length: 16 amino acids. The germline CDR1 and CDR2 sequences are MGHRA and YSYEKL. CDR3 sequence (DNA): TGCGCCAGCAGCCAAGATCGTCGGGACAGACATCAGCCCCAGCATTTT. Translating gives CASSQDRRDRHQPQHF.

The chain carries TRBV10-1 and TRBJ2-1; D not certain. V lost 3 bases to trimming and J lost 9 bases, with 6 bases between them. CDR3 length: 11 amino acids. Looked up from germline, CDR1 is WNHNN and CDR2 is SYGVQD (reference sequence). CDR3 coding DNA: TGCGCCAGCAGTGATTCATCTGAGCAGTTCTTC. Protein sequence: CASSDSSEQFF.

J is TRBJ2-2 and V is TRBV29-1; weak D call: TRBD1 (6 bases). The V gene's germline CDR1 is SQVTM and CDR2 ANQGSEA. With 5 bases removed from V and 3 bases from J, the gap between germline ends came to 13 bases. The CDR3 covers 14 residues. The CDR3, as DNA: TGCAGCGTTACCGGACAGCAGCACACCGGGGAGCTGTTTTTT. Its protein is CSVTGQQHTGELFF.

This chain uses TRBV7-8 with TRBJ2-3; 10 nucleotides agree with TRBD2. V gave up 6 bases and J gave up 2 bases; unmatched junction bases: 5. CDR1 and CDR2 (germline): SGHVS, FQNEAQ. The CDR3 runs to 15 residues. CDR3 residues: CASRPTSGNTDTQYF. CDR3 in DNA: TGTGCCAGCAGGCCTACTAGCGGGAACACAGATACGCAGTATTTT.

The chain uses TRBV7-9 and TRBJ1-2, with D unclear. The CDR3 extends over 12 amino acids. Trimming took 1 base from V and 9 from J, leaving 9 bases between them. The germline CDR1 and CDR2 sequences are SEHNR and FQNEAQ (reference sequence). CDR3 in DNA: TGTGCCAGCAGCTTAGAGGGTGAGCGCTACACCTTC. Translated, it gives CASSLEGERYTF. The whole variable domain, remainder taken from reference TRBV7-9 and TRBJ1-2, is DTGVSQNPRHKITKRGQNVTFRCDPISEHNRLYWYRQTLGQGPEFLTYFQNEAQLEKSRLLSDRFSAERPKGSFSTLEIQRTEQGDSAMYLCASSLEGERYTFGSGTRLTVV.

The chain uses TRBV6-4 and TRBJ1-1; D is uncertain. Trimming stripped 4 bases from V and 2 bases from J, with 8 bases between. Germline lookup yields CDR1 MRHNA and CDR2 SNTAGT. The CDR3 has 13 residues. The CDR3 nucleotides are TGTGCCAGCAGTGCAGACCGAAACACTGAAGCTTTCTTT. This sequence encodes CASSADRNTEAFF.

This clone was seen only once. This chain joins TRBV30 and TRBJ1-1; D remains ambiguous. Deletions cut 4 bases from V and 3 bases from J, with 12 bases between. Per the germline V gene, CDR1 is GTSNPN and CDR2 is SVGIG (reference sequence). This CDR3 is 13 amino acids long. In nucleotides, the CDR3 is TGTGCCTGGAAAGTGCGGGGTGACACTGAAGCTTTCTTT. Translation: CAWKVRGDTEAFF.

The chain recombines TRBV27 with TRBJ1-4; D may be TRBD1 (5 bases). Trimming cost V 6 bases and J 7 bases, with 15 bases left between them. This CDR3 spans 14 amino acids. The germline V gene encodes CDR1 MNHEY and CDR2 SMNVEV (reference sequence). The DNA for the CDR3 is TGTGCCAGCAGATCGTTGGGGGGATCTGAAAAACTGTTTTTT. Its translation is CASRSLGGSEKLFF.

V and J are TRBV19 and TRBJ2-3; the match to TRBD2 covers 10 bases. There are 16 residues in the CDR3. The V gene end was trimmed by 6 bases and the J gene end by 2 bases; junction bases not matched to a gene: 8. Germline CDR1 reads LNHDA; CDR2 reads SQIVND (reference sequence). CDR3: CASSYAAGGYTDTQYF. The CDR3 coding sequence is TGTGCCAGTAGCTATGCAGCGGGGGGGTACACAGATACGCAGTATTTT.

The chain employs TRBV20-1 and TRBJ2-2, with 8 nucleotides matching TRBD2. The germline CDR1 and CDR2 sequences are DFQATT and SNEGSKA (reference sequence). With V trimmed by 3 bases and J by 0 bases, 12 bases remained unmatched. The CDR3 has 18 amino acids. For the CDR3, the DNA is TGCAGTGCTAGTCCGCCTAGCGGGCGTGTGGCGAACACCGGGGAGCTGTTTTTT. Protein: CSASPPSGRVANTGELFF.

V usage is TRBV2 and J usage is TRBJ2-1; no definite D call. The CDR3 loop spans 14 amino acids. CDR1 and CDR2 (germline): SNHLY, FYNNEI. The germline V and J ends were trimmed by 8 bases and 8 bases, with 19 bases remaining between them. This chain's CDR3 is CASCPLWGGDEQFF. CDR3 nucleotide sequence: TGTGCCAGCTGTCCATTGTGGGGTGGCGATGAGCAGTTCTTC.

The CDR3, as DNA: TGTGCCAGCAGCGCCTTAGCGGGGGGGCCGGGCACAGATACGCAGTATTTT. Residues: CASSALAGGPGTDTQYF. This chain links TRBV9 with TRBJ2-3; 11 nucleotides match TRBD2. Germline CDR1 reads SGDLS; CDR2 reads YYNGEE. There are 17 residues in the CDR3. The V gene end was trimmed by 3 bases and the J gene end by 1 base; junction bases not matched to a gene: 7.

The rearrangement joins TRBV25-1 to TRBJ2-2; D remains unclear. Per the germline V gene, CDR1 is MGHDK and CDR2 is SYGVNS. This CDR3 has 14 amino acids. V gave up 6 bases and J gave up 0 bases, with 8 bases separating them. The CDR3 loop is CASSGRTNTGELFF. CDR3 bases: TGTGCCAGCAGCGGTCGTACGAACACCGGGGAGCTGTTTTTT.

The rearrangement joins TRBV9 to TRBJ2-7; TRBD1 aligns across 9 bases. The CDR3 sequence is 15 residues long. Germline CDR1 is SGDLS and CDR2 is YYNGEE. With V trimmed by 3 bases and J by 3 bases, 7 bases remained unmatched. CDR3 loop: CASSEGDRANYEQYF. The CDR3 coding sequence is TGTGCCAGCAGCGAGGGGGACAGGGCCAACTACGAGCAGTACTTC. The full variable domain, in which reference TRBV9 and TRBJ2-7 provide the parts outside the CDR3, is DSGVTQTPKHLITATGQRVTLRCSPRSGDLSVYWYQQSLDQGLQFLIQYYNGEERAKGNILERFSAQQFPDLHSELNLSSLELGDSALYFCASSEGDRANYEQYFGPGTRLTVT.

The chain carries TRBV6-7 and TRBJ1-3; a possible D gene is TRBD1 (6 bases). TRBV6-7 is treated as an ORF (open reading frame) with a function not yet certain. Trimming removed 2 bases at V and 0 bases at J, with 11 bases between. CDR3 length: 16 residues. This CDR3 reads CASSYQGNFSGNTIYF. The CDR3 DNA reads as TGTGCCAGCAGTTACCAGGGGAACTTCTCTGGAAACACCATATATTTT.

The chain combines TRBV5-6 with TRBJ1-2, with no clear D. This CDR3 is built from 13 residues. Germline CDR1 is SGHDT and CDR2 is YYEEEE. V was clipped by 4 bases and J by 8 bases, with 15 bases between them. Here the CDR3 reads CASSLGVARGYTF. As DNA, the CDR3 is TGTGCCAGCAGCCTGGGAGTGGCAAGAGGCTACACCTTC. Full variable domain (rest looked up from reference TRBV5-6 and TRBJ1-2): DAGVTQSPTHLIKTRGQQVTLRCSPKSGHDTVSWYQQALGQGPQFIFQYYEEEERQRGNFPDRFSGHQFPNYSSELNVNALLLGDSALYLCASSLGVARGYTFGSGTRLTVV.

The rearrangement uses TRBV9 and TRBJ2-7, with D possibly TRBD1 on 6 matching bases. V was trimmed by 2 bases and J by 1 base, leaving 10 bases between them. CDR1 and CDR2 from the germline V gene are SGDLS and YYNGEE. CDR3 length equals 14 residues. The CDR3 DNA sequence: TGTGCCAGCAGCGTGGGGACACAATCCTACGAGCAGTACTTC. It encodes CASSVGTQSYEQYF. The complete variable domain, with remaining parts taken from reference TRBV9 and TRBJ2-7, reads DSGVTQTPKHLITATGQRVTLRCSPRSGDLSVYWYQQSLDQGLQFLIQYYNGEERAKGNILERFSAQQFPDLHSELNLSSLELGDSALYFCASSVGTQSYEQYFGPGTRLTVT.

This sequence joins TRBV15 and TRBJ1-1; no firm D call. Looked up from germline, CDR1 is LNHNV and CDR2 is YYDKDF (reference sequence). Trimming cost V 3 bases and J 2 bases, with 7 bases left between them. The CDR3 covers 13 residues. The CDR3 sequence is CATSRVDNTEAFF. The CDR3 DNA is TGTGCCACCAGCAGGGTAGACAACACTGAAGCTTTCTTT.

V gene TRBV30 combines with J gene TRBJ1-1; D is perhaps TRBD1 (5 bases). The CDR3 has 13 residues. Trimming stripped 1 base from V and 1 base from J, with 7 bases between. Germline-derived CDR1 and CDR2 are GTSNPN and SVGIG (reference sequence). The CDR3 reads CAWSDRPNTEAFF. CDR3 sequence (DNA): TGTGCCTGGAGTGACAGGCCGAACACTGAAGCTTTCTTT.

V is TRBV5-1 and J is TRBJ2-1; 14 bases match TRBD2. Germline V gene lookup returns CDR1 SGHRS and CDR2 YFSETQ. With 4 bases clipped from V and 2 bases from J, the junction kept 2 bases outside the gene matches. This CDR3 has 16 residues. The CDR3 nucleotides are TGCGCCAGCAGCGTGACTAGCGGGGGGGCCTACAATGAGCAGTTCTTC. Protein sequence: CASSVTSGGAYNEQFF. Variable domain in full (rest from reference TRBV5-1 and TRBJ2-1): KAGVTQTPRYLIKTRGQQVTLSCSPISGHRSVSWYQQTPGQGLQFLFEYFSETQRNKGNFPGRFSGRQFSNSRSEMNVSTLELGDSALYLCASSVTSGGAYNEQFFGPGTRLTVL.